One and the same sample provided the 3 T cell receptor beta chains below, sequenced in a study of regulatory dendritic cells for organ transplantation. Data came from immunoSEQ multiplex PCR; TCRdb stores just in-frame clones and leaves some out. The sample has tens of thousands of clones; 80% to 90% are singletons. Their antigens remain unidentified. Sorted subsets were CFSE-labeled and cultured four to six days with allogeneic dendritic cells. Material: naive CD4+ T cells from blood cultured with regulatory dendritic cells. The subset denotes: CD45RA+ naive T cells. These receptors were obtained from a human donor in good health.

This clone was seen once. CDR3 region: CASSQPGTSGTDTQYF. The CDR3 DNA is TGTGCCAGCAGTCAACCCGGGACTAGCGGCACAGATACGCAGTATTTT. The rearrangement joins TRBV14 to TRBJ2-3; the match to TRBD2 covers 10 bases. CDR3 size: 16 residues. The V and J ends lost 6 bases and 1 base, in that order; junction bases with no gene match: 7. CDR1 is SGHDN and CDR2 is FVKESK in the germline V gene.

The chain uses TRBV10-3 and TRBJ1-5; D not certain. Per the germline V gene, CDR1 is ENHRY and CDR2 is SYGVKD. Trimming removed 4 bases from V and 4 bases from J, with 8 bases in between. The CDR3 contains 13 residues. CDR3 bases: TGTGCCATCAGTGGTCAGCAAAATCAGCCCCAGCATTTT. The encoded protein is CAISGQQNQPQHF.

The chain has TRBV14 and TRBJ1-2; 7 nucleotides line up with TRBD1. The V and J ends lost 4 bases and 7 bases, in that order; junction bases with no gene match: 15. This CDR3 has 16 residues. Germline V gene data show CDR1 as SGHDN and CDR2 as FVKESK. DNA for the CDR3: TGTGCCAGCAGCCGACTCGGACAGGAGCTAATTGGTGGCTACACCTTC. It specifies CASSRLGQELIGGYTF.